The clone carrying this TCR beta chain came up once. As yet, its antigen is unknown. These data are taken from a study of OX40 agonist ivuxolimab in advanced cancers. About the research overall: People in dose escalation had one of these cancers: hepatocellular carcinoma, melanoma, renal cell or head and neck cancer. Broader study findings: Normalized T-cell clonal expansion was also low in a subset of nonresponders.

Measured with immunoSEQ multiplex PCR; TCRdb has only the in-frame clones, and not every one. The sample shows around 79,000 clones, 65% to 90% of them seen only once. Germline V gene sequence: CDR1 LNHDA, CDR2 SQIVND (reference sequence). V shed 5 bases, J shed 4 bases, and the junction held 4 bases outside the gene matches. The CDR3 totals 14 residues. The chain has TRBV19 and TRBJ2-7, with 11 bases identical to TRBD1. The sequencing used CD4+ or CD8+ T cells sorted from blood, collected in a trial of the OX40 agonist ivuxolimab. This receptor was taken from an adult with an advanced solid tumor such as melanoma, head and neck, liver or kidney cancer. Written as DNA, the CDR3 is TGTGCCAGTAGTGGGGACAGGGGGGTGTACGAGCAGTACTTC. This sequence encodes CASSGDRGVYEQYF.